These T cell receptor beta chains were read from a single sample in a study of spatial heterogeneity in lung cancer. One entry per CDR3 protein, called by TCRdb with MiXCR from the 5' RACE reads. The table records around 11,000 distinct CDR3 sequences, about 3.8% of them present only once. Here the sequenced sample was PBMCs, taken at surgery. All receptors come from a female donor with early-stage non-small cell lung cancer. CDR3s include the opening cysteine and the closing phenylalanine or tryptophan. The D gene is left open where the match is weak. Size is omitted from some rows. Given values are once, few, many or a class for expanded clones.

abundance,d_gene,v_gene,j_gene,CDR3aa,CDR3nt
many,TRBD1,TRBV19,TRBJ1-5,CASSIGGGGNQPQHF,TGTGCCAGTAGTATAGGAGGGGGCGGCAATCAGCCCCAGCATTTT
many,TRBD2,TRBV7-8,TRBJ2-3,CASSIAGFTDTQYF,TGTGCCAGCAGCATAGCGGGATTCACAGATACGCAGTATTTT
many,-,TRBV3-1,TRBJ1-1,CASSPGTVNTEAFF,TGTGCCAGCAGCCCAGGGACGGTGAACACTGAAGCTTTCTTT
many,-,TRBV20-1,TRBJ1-5,CSAMVGGAGQPQHF,TGCAGTGCTATGGTTGGGGGCGCGGGGCAGCCCCAGCATTTT
many,-,TRBV6-2/TRBV6-3,TRBJ2-3,CASSVWVLDTQYF,TGTGCCAGCAGTGTTTGGGTCCTCGATACGCAGTATTTT
many,TRBD1,TRBV20-1,TRBJ1-5,CSAIRGAGDSNQPQHF,TGCAGTGCTATCAGGGGGGCCGGGGATAGCAATCAGCCCCAGCATTTT
-,-,TRBV2,TRBJ2-4,CASGEAFAGSIQYF,TGTGCCAGCGGTGAAGCGTTCGCAGGGAGTATTCAGTACTTC
many,-,TRBV2,TRBJ2-1,CASSAGGGTYNEQFF,TGTGCCAGCAGTGCCGGGGGCGGGACCTACAATGAGCAGTTCTTC
many,TRBD2,TRBV18,TRBJ2-3,CASSPTSGTTDTQYF,TGTGCCAGCTCACCAACTAGCGGGACAACAGATACGCAGTATTTT
many,TRBD2,TRBV7-2,TRBJ2-5,CASSLAGGPVETQYF,TGTGCCAGCAGCTTGGCGGGGGGGCCGGTCGAGACCCAGTACTTC
many,-,TRBV27,TRBJ2-7,CASSPWGPGEQYF,TGTGCCAGCAGTCCTTGGGGCCCTGGGGAGCAGTACTTC
many,-,TRBV28,TRBJ1-1,CASSIQGSEAFF,TGTGCCAGCAGTATACAGGGTTCTGAAGCTTTCTTT
medium-sized,TRBD2,TRBV9,TRBJ2-3,CASSVGQLAGATDTQYF,TGTGCCAGCAGCGTAGGGCAACTAGCGGGGGCCACAGATACGCAGTATTTT
many,-,TRBV20-1,TRBJ1-6,CSVRLFNSPLHF,TGCAGTGTCCGACTTTTCAATTCACCCCTCCACTTT
many,-,TRBV4-2,TRBJ2-2,CASSNGNTGELFF,TGTGCCAGCAGCAATGGAAACACCGGGGAGCTGTTTTTT
-,TRBD2,TRBV6-2/TRBV6-3,TRBJ2-1,CASRTASGRNEQFF,TGTGCCAGCAGGACCGCTAGCGGGAGAAATGAGCAGTTCTTC
many,-,TRBV3-1,TRBJ1-1,CASSRGAANTEAFF,TGTGCCAGCAGCCGTGGCGCAGCGAACACTGAAGCTTTCTTT
many,-,TRBV20-1,TRBJ1-2,CSARVVGTGYGYTF,TGCAGTGCTAGAGTTGTGGGAACGGGCTATGGCTACACCTTC
many,TRBD2,TRBV12-3/TRBV12-4,TRBJ2-2,CASSLGLAGAGELFF,TGTGCCAGCAGTTTAGGGCTAGCGGGAGCCGGGGAGCTGTTTTTT
many,TRBD2,TRBV7-2,TRBJ2-5,CASSLSAGGLQETQYF,TGTGCCAGCAGCTTATCAGCGGGAGGGCTCCAAGAGACCCAGTACTTC
-,-,TRBV6-5,TRBJ2-5,CATARGQETQYF,TGTGCCACCGCCCGGGGCCAAGAGACCCAGTACTTC
-,TRBD1,TRBV5-6,TRBJ1-3,CASSLVGGGSAGNTIYF,TGTGCCAGCAGCTTGGTTGGAGGGGGCAGTGCTGGAAACACCATATATTTT
many,-,TRBV7-2,TRBJ2-5,CATGGDQETQYF,TGTGCCACCGGAGGGGACCAAGAGACCCAGTACTTC
medium-sized,-,TRBV7-2,TRBJ2-1,CASSSLNEQFF,TGTGCCAGCAGCTCCCTCAATGAGCAGTTCTTC
-,TRBD2,TRBV3-1,TRBJ2-4,CASSQLAENKNIQYF,TGTGCCAGCAGCCAACTAGCGGAGAACAAAAACATTCAGTACTTC
many,-,TRBV10-3,TRBJ2-1,CAIRMNLATNEQFF,TGTGCCATCAGAATGAACCTAGCGACCAATGAGCAGTTCTTC
-,-,TRBV20-1,TRBJ1-2,CSAPIAPNTNYGYTF,TGCAGTGCGCCAATCGCCCCGAATACCAACTATGGCTACACCTTC
many,-,TRBV2,TRBJ2-7,CASSPYEQYF,TGTGCCAGCAGTCCCTACGAGCAGTACTTC
medium-sized,-,TRBV11-2,TRBJ1-1,CASSETSMNTEAFF,TGTGCCAGCAGCGAGACGAGTATGAACACTGAAGCTTTCTTT
many,-,TRBV5-6,TRBJ2-7,CASSLYEIGAEQYF,TGTGCCAGCAGCTTGTATGAAATAGGGGCCGAGCAGTACTTC
many,TRBD1,TRBV11-2,TRBJ2-5,CASSLFPGGQEEHETQYF,TGTGCCAGCAGCTTATTTCCAGGGGGCCAAGAGGAGCATGAGACCCAGTACTTC
few,-,TRBV5-6,TRBJ1-5,CASSLGPEASNQPQHF,TGTGCCAGCAGCTTGGGGCCGGAGGCTAGCAATCAGCCCCAGCATTTT
many,-,TRBV27,TRBJ2-7,CASSLVGQHEQYF,TGTGCCAGCAGTTTAGTGGGGCAACACGAGCAGTACTTC
many,TRBD2,TRBV28,TRBJ2-3,CASSSPGLAGVGGTDTQYF,TGTGCCAGCAGTTCCCCGGGACTAGCGGGAGTCGGTGGCACAGATACGCAGTATTTT
many,TRBD1,TRBV4-2,TRBJ2-2,CASSQEGRGLETGELFF,TGTGCCAGCAGCCAAGAGGGCAGGGGGTTAGAGACCGGGGAGCTGTTTTTT
once,TRBD2,TRBV5-1,TRBJ2-3,CASSLAGLARGTDTQYF,TGCGCCAGCAGCTTGGCAGGACTAGCGCGGGGCACAGATACGCAGTATTTT
many,TRBD1,TRBV2,TRBJ2-6,CASSARGISGANVLTF,TGTGCCAGCAGTGCCAGGGGGATCTCTGGGGCCAACGTCCTGACTTTC
many,TRBD2,TRBV18,TRBJ2-1,CASSPRTSGNNEQFF,TGTGCCAGCTCACCCAGGACTAGCGGGAACAATGAGCAGTTCTTC
few,-,TRBV6-4,TRBJ1-4,CASSAGAEKLFF,TGTGCCAGCAGTGCCGGGGCCGAAAAACTGTTTTTT
many,TRBD2,TRBV20-1,TRBJ2-1,CSASGGAYNEQFF,TGCAGTGCCTCCGGGGGGGCCTACAATGAGCAGTTCTTC
many,-,TRBV20-1,TRBJ1-1,CSARRGQMNTEAFF,TGCAGTGCTAGACGGGGGCAGATGAACACTGAAGCTTTCTTT
many,-,TRBV28,TRBJ2-2,CASSSRDINTGELFF,TGTGCCAGCAGTAGCCGGGACATTAACACCGGGGAGCTGTTTTTT
many,-,TRBV10-3,TRBJ1-2,CAISEQGLYGYTF,TGTGCCATCAGTGAGCAAGGTCTCTATGGCTACACCTTC
-,-,TRBV27,TRBJ2-5,CAYRRRRLYQETQYF,TGTGCCTATCGACGGCGGCGGCTGTACCAAGAGACCCAGTACTTC
-,-,TRBV5-1,TRBJ2-3,CASSLSQQADTQYF,TGCGCCAGCAGCTTGTCGCAGCAGGCAGATACGCAGTATTTT
-,TRBD1,TRBV6-1,TRBJ2-2,CASSGQGDSGELFF,TGTGCCAGCAGTGGGCAGGGGGATTCCGGGGAGCTGTTTTTT
few,-,TRBV6-1,TRBJ1-4,CASSEALSGNEKLFF,TGTGCCAGCAGTGAAGCGCTGTCGGGAAACGAAAAACTGTTTTTT
many,-,TRBV7-8,TRBJ2-7,CASTRTGSYEQYF,TGTGCCAGCACCAGAACTGGATCCTACGAGCAGTACTTC
few,TRBD2,TRBV7-6,TRBJ2-1,CASSLDSGGNEQFF,TGTGCCAGCAGCTTAGATTCGGGAGGGAATGAGCAGTTCTTC
many,-,TRBV28,TRBJ2-1,CASREGTESYNEQFF,TGTGCCAGCAGAGAGGGGACTGAATCCTACAATGAGCAGTTCTTC
many,TRBD2,TRBV29-1,TRBJ2-3,CSSSGASTDTQYF,TGCAGCAGTAGCGGGGCTAGCACAGATACGCAGTATTTT
many,TRBD2,TRBV10-3,TRBJ2-7,CAMAAGVTMHEQYF,TGTGCCATGGCAGCGGGGGTTACGATGCACGAGCAGTACTTC
-,-,TRBV7-2,TRBJ2-5,CASSVNSVGSQETQYF,TGTGCCAGCAGCGTAAACTCTGTGGGGAGCCAAGAGACCCAGTACTTC